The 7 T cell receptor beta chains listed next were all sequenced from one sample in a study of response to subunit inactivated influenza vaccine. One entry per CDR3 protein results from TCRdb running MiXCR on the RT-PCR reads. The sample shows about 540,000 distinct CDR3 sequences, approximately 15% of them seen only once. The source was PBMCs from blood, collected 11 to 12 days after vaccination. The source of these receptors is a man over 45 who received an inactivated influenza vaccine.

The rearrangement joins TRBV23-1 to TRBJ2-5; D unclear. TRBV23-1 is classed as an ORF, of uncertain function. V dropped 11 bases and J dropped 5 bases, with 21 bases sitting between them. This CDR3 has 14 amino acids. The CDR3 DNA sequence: TGCGCCTTCTTGCTCGACTTCCCGCGGGAGACCCAGTACTTC. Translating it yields CAFLLDFPRETQYF.

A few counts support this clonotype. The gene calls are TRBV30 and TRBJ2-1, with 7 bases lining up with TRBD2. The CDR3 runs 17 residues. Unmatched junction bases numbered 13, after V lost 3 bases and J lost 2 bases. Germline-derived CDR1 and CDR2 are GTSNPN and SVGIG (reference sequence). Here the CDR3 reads CAWREAGLLSPYNEQFF. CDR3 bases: TGTGCCTGGAGGGAAGCGGGACTCCTCTCTCCCTACAATGAGCAGTTCTTC.

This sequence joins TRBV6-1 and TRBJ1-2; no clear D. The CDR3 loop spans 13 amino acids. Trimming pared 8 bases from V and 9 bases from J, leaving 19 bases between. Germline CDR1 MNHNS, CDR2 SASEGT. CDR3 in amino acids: CASSKTPDGSYTF. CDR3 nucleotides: TGTGCCAGCTCTAAAACCCCGGATGGGAGCTACACCTTC.

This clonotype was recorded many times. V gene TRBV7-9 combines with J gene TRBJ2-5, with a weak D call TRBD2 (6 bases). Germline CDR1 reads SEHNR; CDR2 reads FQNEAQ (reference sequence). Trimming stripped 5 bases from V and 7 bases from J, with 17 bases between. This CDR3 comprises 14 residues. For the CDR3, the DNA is TGTGCCAGCAGCCCTCGGGGCGGGGCGGTGACCCAGTACTTC. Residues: CASSPRGGAVTQYF. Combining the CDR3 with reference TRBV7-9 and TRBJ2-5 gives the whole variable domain DTGVSQNPRHKITKRGQNVTFRCDPISEHNRLYWYRQTLGQGPEFLTYFQNEAQLEKSRLLSDRFSAERPKGSFSTLEIQRTEQGDSAMYLCASSPRGGAVTQYFGPGTRLLVL.

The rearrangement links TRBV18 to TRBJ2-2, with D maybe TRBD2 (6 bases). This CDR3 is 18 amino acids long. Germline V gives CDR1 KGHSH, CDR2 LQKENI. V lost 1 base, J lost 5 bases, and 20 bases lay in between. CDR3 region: CASSPRRWEARGTGELFF. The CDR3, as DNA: TGTGCCAGCTCACCACGGCGATGGGAGGCTAGAGGGACCGGGGAGCTGTTTTTT.

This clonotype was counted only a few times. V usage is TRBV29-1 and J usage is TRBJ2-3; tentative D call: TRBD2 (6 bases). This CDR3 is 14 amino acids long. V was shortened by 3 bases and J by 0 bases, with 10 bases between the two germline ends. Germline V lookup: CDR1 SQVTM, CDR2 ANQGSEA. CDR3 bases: TGCAGCGTTGATACCGGGACTAGCACAGATACGCAGTATTTT. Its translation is CSVDTGTSTDTQYF.

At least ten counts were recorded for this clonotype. CDR3: CASSGTPGLSYNEQFF. In DNA, the CDR3 is TGCGCCAGCAGCGGCACCCCGGGATTATCCTACAATGAGCAGTTCTTC. The chain employs TRBV5-1 and TRBJ2-1; TRBD2 is a possible D gene (5 bases). Germline CDR1 reads SGHRS; CDR2 reads YFSETQ. V was pared by 4 bases and J by 1 base, with 15 bases between. The length of the CDR3 is 16 residues.